This TCR beta chain was sequenced for a study of blood T cell repertoires in COVID-19. Study-wide background: In each case, the material was cDNA or gDNA derived from T cells, B-cell-depleted T cells, or PBMCs.

As processed by the authors: Reference gene primer amplification yielded estimated nucleated cell counts. Sequencing was performed with immunoSEQ multiplex PCR; in TCRdb, only in-frame clones are kept and a portion is missing. The DNA gave D and trimming, while V, J and clone size come from that table. The data contain 210,000 or so clones, almost 85% of them singletons. Sequencing was carried out using peripheral blood. This clonotype was obtained from a woman in her 50s with active or convalescent COVID-19.

Here the CDR3 DNA reads TGTGCCAGCAGACGAACCAGGGTTCAGCCCCAGCATTTT. Protein sequence: CASRRTRVQPQHF. This chain joins TRBV7-9 and TRBJ1-5; a weak D match, TRBD1 (5 bases). The V gene lost 6 bases and the J gene lost 6 bases, with 12 bases spanning the gap. The CDR3 has 13 amino acids. The germline V gene has CDR1 SEHNR and CDR2 FQNEAQ (reference sequence).